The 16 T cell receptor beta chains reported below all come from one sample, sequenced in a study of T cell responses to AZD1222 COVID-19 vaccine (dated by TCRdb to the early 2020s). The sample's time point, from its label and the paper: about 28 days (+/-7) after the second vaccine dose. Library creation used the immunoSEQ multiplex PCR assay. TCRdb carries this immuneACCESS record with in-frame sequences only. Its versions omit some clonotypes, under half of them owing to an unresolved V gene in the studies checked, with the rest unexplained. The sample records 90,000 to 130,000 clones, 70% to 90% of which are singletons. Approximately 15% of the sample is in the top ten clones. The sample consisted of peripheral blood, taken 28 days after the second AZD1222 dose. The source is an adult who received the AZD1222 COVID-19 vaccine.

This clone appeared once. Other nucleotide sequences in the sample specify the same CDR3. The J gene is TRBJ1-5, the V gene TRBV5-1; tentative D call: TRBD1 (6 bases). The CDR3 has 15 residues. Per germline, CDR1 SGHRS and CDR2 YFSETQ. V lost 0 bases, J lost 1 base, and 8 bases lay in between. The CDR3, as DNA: TGCGCCAGCAGCTTGGAGGGGGGGAGCAATCAGCCCCAGCATTTT. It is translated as CASSLEGGSNQPQHF.

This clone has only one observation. The CDR3 sequence is CASSQEKTEAFF. As DNA, the CDR3 is TGTGCCAGCAGCCAAGAGAAAACTGAAGCTTTCTTT. This chain connects TRBV3-1 (or the pseudogene TRBV3-2) to TRBJ1-1; no clear D. The germline CDR1 and CDR2 sequences are LGHDT and YNNKEL (reference sequence). Trimming stripped 0 bases from V and 5 bases from J, with 4 bases between. This CDR3 contains 12 residues.

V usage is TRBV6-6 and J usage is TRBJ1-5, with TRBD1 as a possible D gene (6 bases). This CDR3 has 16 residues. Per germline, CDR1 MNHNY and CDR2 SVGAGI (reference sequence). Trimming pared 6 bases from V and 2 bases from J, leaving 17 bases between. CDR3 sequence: CASRVYREMGNQPQHF. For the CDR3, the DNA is TGTGCCAGCAGGGTCTACAGGGAAATGGGCAATCAGCCCCAGCATTTT.

CDR3 sequence (DNA): TGTGCCAGCAGTCCGGGCTCTGTGGACGAAAAACTGTTTTTT. Its translation: CASSPGSVDEKLFF. The V gene is TRBV6-6, the J gene TRBJ1-4; D not certain. Germline loops: CDR1 MNHNY, CDR2 SVGAGI (reference sequence). Trimming cost V 5 bases and J 8 bases, with 15 bases left between them. The CDR3 is 14 amino acids.

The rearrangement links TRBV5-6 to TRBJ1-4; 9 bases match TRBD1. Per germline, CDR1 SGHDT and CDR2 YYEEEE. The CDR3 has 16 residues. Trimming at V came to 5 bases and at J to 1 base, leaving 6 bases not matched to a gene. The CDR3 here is CASSLGQGRTNEKLFF. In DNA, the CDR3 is TGTGCCAGCAGTTTAGGACAGGGGCGAACTAATGAAAAACTGTTTTTT.

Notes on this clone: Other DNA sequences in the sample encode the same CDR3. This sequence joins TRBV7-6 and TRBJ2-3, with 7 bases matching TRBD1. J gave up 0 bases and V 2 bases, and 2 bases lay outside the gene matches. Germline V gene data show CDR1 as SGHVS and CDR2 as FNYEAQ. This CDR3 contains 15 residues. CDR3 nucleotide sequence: TGTGCCAGCAGCTTAAGACAGGGTAGCACAGATACGCAGTATTTT. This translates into CASSLRQGSTDTQYF. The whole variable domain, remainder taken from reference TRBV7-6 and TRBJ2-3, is GAGVSQSPRYKVTKRGQDVALRCDPISGHVSLYWYRQALGQGPEFLTYFNYEAQQDKSGLPNDRFSAERPEGSISTLTIQRTEQRDSAMYRCASSLRQGSTDTQYFGPGTRLTVL.

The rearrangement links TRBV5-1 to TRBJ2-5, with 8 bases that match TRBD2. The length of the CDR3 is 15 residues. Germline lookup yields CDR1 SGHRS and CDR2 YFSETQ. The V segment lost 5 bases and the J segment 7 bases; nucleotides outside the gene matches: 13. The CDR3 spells CASSISGESGGTQYF. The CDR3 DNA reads TGCGCCAGCAGTATTAGCGGGGAATCGGGAGGGACCCAGTACTTC.

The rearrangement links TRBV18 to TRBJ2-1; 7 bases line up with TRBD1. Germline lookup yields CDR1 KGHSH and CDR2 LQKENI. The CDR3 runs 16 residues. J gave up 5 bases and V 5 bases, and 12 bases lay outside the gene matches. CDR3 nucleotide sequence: TGTGCCAGCTCATCAAATACAGGGGCGACAAACAATGAGCAGTTCTTC. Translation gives CASSSNTGATNNEQFF.

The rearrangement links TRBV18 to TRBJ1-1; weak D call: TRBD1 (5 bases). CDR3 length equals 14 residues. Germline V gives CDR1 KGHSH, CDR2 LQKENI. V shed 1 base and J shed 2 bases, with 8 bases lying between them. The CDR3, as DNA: TGTGCCAGCTCACCACTGGACACCAACACTGAAGCTTTCTTT. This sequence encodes CASSPLDTNTEAFF.

The DNA for the CDR3 is TGTGCCAGCAGCTCAGAGGACAGGGGCCTCAACGAGCAGTACTTC. It codes for CASSSEDRGLNEQYF. The chain carries TRBV11-3 and TRBJ2-7; 9 bases align to TRBD1. V gave up 4 bases and J gave up 5 bases; unmatched junction bases: 9. The CDR3 has 15 residues. Germline V gives CDR1 SGHNT, CDR2 YENEEA.

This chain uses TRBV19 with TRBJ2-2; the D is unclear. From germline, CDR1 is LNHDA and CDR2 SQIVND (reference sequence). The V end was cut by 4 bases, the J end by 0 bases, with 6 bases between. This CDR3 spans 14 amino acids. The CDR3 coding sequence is TGTGCCAGTAGTACCAGTGCGAACACCGGGGAGCTGTTTTTT. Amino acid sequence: CASSTSANTGELFF. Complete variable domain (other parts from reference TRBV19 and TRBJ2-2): DGGITQSPKYLFRKEGQNVTLSCEQNLNHDAMYWYRQDPGQGLRLIYYSQIVNDFQKGDIAEGYSVSREKKESFPLTVTSAQKNPTAFYLCASSTSANTGELFFGEGSRLTVL.

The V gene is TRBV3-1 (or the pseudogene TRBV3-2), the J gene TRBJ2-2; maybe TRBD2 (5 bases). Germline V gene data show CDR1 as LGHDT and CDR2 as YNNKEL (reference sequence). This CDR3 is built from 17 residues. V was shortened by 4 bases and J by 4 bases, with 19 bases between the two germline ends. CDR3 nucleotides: TGTGCCAGCAGCCCCGGAGCAGGCCGGGGTGGCACCGGGGAGCTGTTTTTT. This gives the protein CASSPGAGRGGTGELFF.

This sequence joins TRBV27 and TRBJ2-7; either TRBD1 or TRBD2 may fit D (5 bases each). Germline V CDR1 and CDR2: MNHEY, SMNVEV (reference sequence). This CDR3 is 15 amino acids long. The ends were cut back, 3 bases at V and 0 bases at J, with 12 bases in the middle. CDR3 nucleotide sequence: TGTGCCAGCAGTTTCGGGGACGGGCGCTCCTACGAGCAGTACTTC. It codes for CASSFGDGRSYEQYF.

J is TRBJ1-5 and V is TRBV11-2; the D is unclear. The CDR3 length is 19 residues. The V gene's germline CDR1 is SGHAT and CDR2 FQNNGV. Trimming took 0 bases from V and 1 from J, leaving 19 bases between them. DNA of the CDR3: TGTGCCAGCAGCTTAGATCTCCCCGGGAGGTTCGCGAGCAATCAGCCCCAGCATTTT. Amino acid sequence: CASSLDLPGRFASNQPQHF.

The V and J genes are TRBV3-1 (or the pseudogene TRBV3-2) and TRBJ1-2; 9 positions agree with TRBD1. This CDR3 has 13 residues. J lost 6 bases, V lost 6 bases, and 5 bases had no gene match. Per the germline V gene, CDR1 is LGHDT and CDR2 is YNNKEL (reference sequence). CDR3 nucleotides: TGTGCCAGCAGTGGACAGGGGCGAGATGGCTACACCTTC. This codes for CASSGQGRDGYTF.

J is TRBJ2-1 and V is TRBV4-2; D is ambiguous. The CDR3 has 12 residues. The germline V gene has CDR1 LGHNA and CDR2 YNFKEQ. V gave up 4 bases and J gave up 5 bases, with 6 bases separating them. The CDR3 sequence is CASSLSNNEQFF. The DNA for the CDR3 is TGTGCCAGCAGCCTGTCGAACAATGAGCAGTTCTTC.